This T cell receptor (beta chain) derives from a study of graft-versus-host responses after intestinal transplantation. Study-wide context: Multivisceral, liver-intestinal, or isolated intestinal transplants were given to recipients. Anti-thymocyte globulin induction was given to all recipients, followed by tacrolimus and steroids for around three years. Study-level findings and limits: Marrow from the recipient contained GvH clones, some of which had appeared first in ileum or blood.

In germline, CDR1 is SGDLS, CDR2 YYNGEE. Between the trimmed V and J ends, which lost 9 bases and 6 bases, there was a span of 12 bases. The CDR3 is made up of 12 amino acids. Data came from immunoSEQ multiplex PCR; TCRdb stores just in-frame clones and leaves some out. The sample has fewer than 95,000 clones, roughly 91% seen once. As for this clone: Antigen specificity is unknown.

Specimen: unstimulated CD8+ T cells sorted from spleen or lymph node cells, collected before intestinal transplant. The rearrangement joins TRBV9 to TRBJ2-2; D possibly corresponds to TRBD2 (6 bases). The receptor's source is a human donor who received an intestinal transplant. The CDR3 region is CATETSSGELFF. The CDR3, as DNA: TGTGCCACCGAAACTAGCTCCGGGGAGCTGTTTTTT.